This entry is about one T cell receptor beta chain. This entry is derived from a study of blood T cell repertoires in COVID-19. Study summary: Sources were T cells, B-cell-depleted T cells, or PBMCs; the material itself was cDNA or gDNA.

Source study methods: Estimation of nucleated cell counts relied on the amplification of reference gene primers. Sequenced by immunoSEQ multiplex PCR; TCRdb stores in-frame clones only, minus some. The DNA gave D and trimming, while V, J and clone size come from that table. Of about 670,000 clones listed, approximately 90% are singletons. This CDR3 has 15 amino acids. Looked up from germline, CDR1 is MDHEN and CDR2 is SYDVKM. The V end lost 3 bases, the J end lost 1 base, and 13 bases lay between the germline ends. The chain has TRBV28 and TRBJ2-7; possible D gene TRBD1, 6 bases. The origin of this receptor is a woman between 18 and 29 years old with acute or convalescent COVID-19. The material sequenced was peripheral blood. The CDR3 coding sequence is TGTGCCAGCAGTTTTCCCGACAGGCGTTCCTACGAGCAGTACTTC. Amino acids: CASSFPDRRSYEQYF.